The 25 T cell receptor beta chains below were found in one sample sequenced in a study of identical twins (dated by TCRdb to the mid-2010s). Library preparation was by 5' RACE. TCRdb records Illumina HiSeq 2000 as the sequencer. Through fastp at Q25 and MiXCR, TCRdb rebuilt clones from the public reads, retaining in-frame beta chains. Each record represents a unique CDR3 protein, reported with the most common genes and DNA among its rows. Here the sample has 410,000 or so distinct CDR3 sequences; under 20% occur a single time. The top ten clones comprise 12% of the sample. The sample taken for sequencing was naive T cells sorted from blood. This specimen's cell subset or site label, per the study, means: cells isolated with a human naive T-cell isolation kit. All receptors come from a man between 45 and 60 years old in good health.

The chain links TRBV11-2 to TRBJ2-5; possibly TRBD2 for D (5 bases). Germline values: CDR1 SGHAT, CDR2 FQNNGV. V lost 5 bases, J lost 5 bases, and 27 bases lay in between. The CDR3 covers 18 residues. The CDR3 DNA is TGTGCCAGCAGCCCTAGAGCCTTAGTCGGCCTACGCGGGGAGACCCAGTACTTC. Its translation: CASSPRALVGLRGETQYF.

This clonotype turned up a few times. The chain is built from TRBV6-1 and TRBJ1-5; TRBD1 is a possible D gene (5 bases). This CDR3 is built from 16 residues. Germline CDR1 reads MNHNS; CDR2 reads SASEGT. The V end was cut by 6 bases, the J end by 0 bases, with 15 bases between. The CDR3 DNA follows: TGTGCCAGCAGAGCCGGGACTGTCAATAGCAATCAGCCCCAGCATTTT. This translates into CASRAGTVNSNQPQHF.

The chain combines TRBV7-2 with TRBJ2-5; unclear D gene. Germline V gives CDR1 SGHTA, CDR2 FQGNSA. V shed 5 bases and J shed 0 bases, with 7 bases lying between them. This CDR3 has 13 residues. In nucleotides, the CDR3 is TGTGCCAGCAGCCAGCAGAACCAAGAGACCCAGTACTTC. Translation: CASSQQNQETQYF.

V and J are TRBV12-3 or TRBV12-4 and TRBJ2-3; 7 nucleotides match TRBD2. CDR3 length: 14 residues. J lost 2 bases, V lost 8 bases, and 7 bases had no gene match. The CDR3 DNA reads TGTGCCAGCCGCTGGGGGGGTACCACAGATACGCAGTATTTT. This translates into CASRWGGTTDTQYF.

V is TRBV20-1 and J is TRBJ2-7; TRBD2 matches at 9 bases. This CDR3 has 12 residues. CDR1 is DFQATT, CDR2 SNEGSKA, per germline (reference sequence). CDR3 DNA sequence: TGCGGTTCTAGCGGGAACTCCTACGAGCAGTACTTC. Its translation: CGSSGNSYEQYF.

This chain connects TRBV7-8 to TRBJ2-3; 11 bases are a match to TRBD2. The V gene's germline CDR1 is SGHVS and CDR2 FQNEAQ. J gave up 7 bases and V 1 base, and 7 bases lay outside the gene matches. CDR3 size: 16 residues. The CDR3 coding sequence is TGTGCCAGCAGCTTAGATAGCGGGGGGGCCCCGAATACGCAGTATTTT. Translation gives CASSLDSGGAPNTQYF.

The V gene is TRBV23-1, the J gene TRBJ1-2, with D hard to call. TRBV23-1 is reported as an ORF; its role is uncertain. The CDR3 runs 13 residues. V shed 8 bases and J shed 4 bases, with 14 bases lying between them. CDR3: CASPWVSSYGYTF. CDR3 sequence (DNA): TGCGCCAGCCCCTGGGTCTCTTCCTATGGCTACACCTTC.

This clonotype showed up just once. The chain uses TRBV4-3 and TRBJ2-2; the D gene is possibly TRBD1 (7 bases). This CDR3 contains 18 residues. The germline V gene encodes CDR1 LGHNA and CDR2 YSLEER. V gave up 2 bases and J gave up 5 bases, with 21 bases separating them. CDR3 sequence (DNA): TGCGCCAGCAGCCAAAGTCTCCCAGGGGGGTTCTTAACCGGGGAGCTGTTTTTT. This codes for CASSQSLPGGFLTGELFF.

The rearrangement uses TRBV15 and TRBJ2-1; D is undetermined. Trimming stripped 0 bases from V and 6 bases from J, with 12 bases between. Germline V gives CDR1 LNHNV, CDR2 YYDKDF (reference sequence). The CDR3 totals 15 residues. The CDR3 loop is CATSRDPSAFNEQFF. In nucleotides, the CDR3 is TGTGCCACCAGCAGAGATCCCTCTGCTTTCAATGAGCAGTTCTTC.

This clonotype was found a few times. The chain uses TRBV7-8 and TRBJ1-5; 7 bases agree with TRBD1. In germline, CDR1 is SGHVS, CDR2 FQNEAQ. This CDR3 region has 14 residues. The V and J ends lost 4 bases and 4 bases, in that order; junction bases with no gene match: 4. This CDR3 reads CASSSDRWNQPQHF. The DNA for the CDR3 is TGTGCCAGCAGCTCGGACAGGTGGAATCAGCCCCAGCATTTT.

The chain uses TRBV6-2 or TRBV6-3 and TRBJ2-7, with D tentatively TRBD1 (6 bases). Germline V gene sequence: CDR1 MNHEY, CDR2 SVGEGT. V lost 2 bases and J lost 2, with 16 bases in between. The CDR3 contains 16 residues. The CDR3 DNA sequence: TGTGCCAGCAGTTACCGTCAGGGGAACCCAACCTACGAGCAGTACTTC. Translation gives CASSYRQGNPTYEQYF.

This CDR3 reads CASSLQGLFYNEQFF. CDR3 DNA sequence: TGTGCCAGCAGCTTACAGGGGCTTTTCTACAATGAGCAGTTCTTC. The chain has TRBV7-9 and TRBJ2-1; D perhaps matches TRBD1 (6 bases). This CDR3 region has 15 residues. Deletions cut 2 bases from V and 3 bases from J, with 11 bases between. Germline V lookup: CDR1 SEHNR, CDR2 FQNEAQ (reference sequence). Looking up the rest from reference TRBV7-9 and TRBJ2-1 gives the full variable domain: DTGVSQNPRHKITKRGQNVTFRCDPISEHNRLYWYRQTLGQGPEFLTYFQNEAQLEKSRLLSDRFSAERPKGSFSTLEIQRTEQGDSAMYLCASSLQGLFYNEQFFGPGTRLTVL.

This clonotype was detected ten times or more. The chain joins TRBV7-2 to TRBJ1-2; the match to TRBD1 covers 8 bases. Germline CDR1 and CDR2: SGHTA and FQGNSA. The CDR3 loop spans 15 amino acids. The V gene end was trimmed by 1 base and the J gene end by 6 bases; junction bases not matched to a gene: 7. CDR3 nucleotide sequence: TGTGCCAGCAGCTTAGACTCTGCAGGGGGCGATGGCTACACCTTC. This translates into CASSLDSAGGDGYTF.

This chain joins TRBV28 and TRBJ2-6, with 12 bases lining up with TRBD1. Germline V gene lookup returns CDR1 MDHEN and CDR2 SYDVKM. The junction had 11 bases not matched to a gene; V was cut back by 5 bases and J by 3 bases. The CDR3 consists of 19 residues. CDR3 sequence: CASSQTWGQGAHGANVLTF. The DNA of the CDR3 is TGTGCCAGCAGTCAAACCTGGGGACAGGGGGCGCATGGGGCCAACGTCCTGACTTTC. Supplemented by reference TRBV28 and TRBJ2-6, the full variable domain reads DVKVTQSSRYLVKRTGEKVFLECVQDMDHENMFWYRQDPGLGLRLIYFSYDVKMKEKGDIPEGYSVSREKKERFSLILESASTNQTSMYLCASSQTWGQGAHGANVLTFGAGSRLTVL.

This clonotype has a handful of counts. The V and J genes are TRBV18 and TRBJ2-7, with 10 bases matching TRBD2. V was pared by 4 bases and J by 2 bases, with 11 bases of the junction left unmatched. The length of the CDR3 is 17 residues. The germline V gene encodes CDR1 KGHSH and CDR2 LQKENI. CDR3: CASSRNTGLARTYEQYF. In DNA form, the CDR3 reads TGTGCCAGCTCACGAAACACGGGACTAGCGCGGACCTACGAGCAGTACTTC.

V and J are TRBV29-1 and TRBJ1-1; TRBD1 matches at 7 bases. This CDR3 contains 13 residues. Germline CDR1 is SQVTM and CDR2 is ANQGSEA. With 4 bases clipped from V and 2 bases from J, the junction kept 4 bases outside the gene matches. CDR3 residues: CSVARDRNTEAFF. The CDR3 DNA sequence: TGCAGCGTTGCCCGGGACAGAAACACTGAAGCTTTCTTT.

The V and J genes are TRBV20-1 and TRBJ1-5, with D unresolved. Trimming left V 4 bases short and J 7 bases short, with 11 bases between. The CDR3 runs 12 residues. CDR1 is DFQATT, CDR2 SNEGSKA, per germline (reference sequence). For the CDR3, the DNA is TGCAGTGCTATGGCCGGGATGCAGCCCCAGCATTTT. This gives the protein CSAMAGMQPQHF.

This clonotype was seen only a few times. CDR3 loop: CAWSFFVYNEQFF. CDR3 in DNA: TGTGCCTGGAGTTTTTTCGTCTACAATGAGCAGTTCTTC. The V and J genes are TRBV30 and TRBJ2-1; D is unclear. This CDR3 has 13 amino acids. Between the trimmed V and J ends, which lost 2 bases and 3 bases, there was a span of 8 bases. Germline V gene lookup returns CDR1 GTSNPN and CDR2 SVGIG (reference sequence). Using reference TRBV30 and TRBJ2-1 for the parts outside the CDR3, the full variable domain is SQTIHQWPATLVQPVGSPLSLECTVEGTSNPNLYWYRQAAGRGLQLLFYSVGIGQISSEVPQNLSASRPQDRQFILSSKKLLLSDSGFYLCAWSFFVYNEQFFGPGTRLTVL.

The V gene is TRBV15, the J gene TRBJ1-3; TRBD1 might be the D (5 bases). Germline V gene data show CDR1 as LNHNV and CDR2 as YYDKDF (reference sequence). V was shortened by 4 bases and J by 6 bases, with 10 bases between the two germline ends. The CDR3 spans 13 residues. CDR3 coding DNA: TGTGCCACCAGCATGGGGGGATTAAACACCATATATTTT. Its protein product is CATSMGGLNTIYF. Full variable domain (outside the CDR3, taken from reference TRBV15 and TRBJ1-3): DAMVIQNPRYQVTQFGKPVTLSCSQTLNHNVMYWYQQKSSQAPKLLFHYYDKDFNNEADTPDNFQSRRPNTSFCFLDIRSPGLGDTAMYLCATSMGGLNTIYFGEGSWLTVV.

The rearrangement joins TRBV6-5 to TRBJ2-3, with D unclear. Trimming removed 3 bases at V and 2 bases at J, with 9 bases between. The CDR3 has 14 amino acids. Germline V gene sequence: CDR1 MNHEY, CDR2 SVGAGI. The CDR3 region has the DNA TGTGCCAGCAGTTATTGGCGGAACACAGATACGCAGTATTTT. It encodes CASSYWRNTDTQYF.

The genes are TRBV10-3 and TRBJ2-7; 8 bases line up with TRBD1. Germline-derived CDR1 and CDR2 are ENHRY and SYGVKD. The CDR3 has 15 residues. After removal of 2 bases from V and 5 bases from J, the junction contained 8 bases not matched to a gene. The CDR3 spells CAISELSQGVDEQYF. The CDR3 DNA sequence: TGTGCCATCAGTGAGCTGTCACAGGGGGTTGACGAGCAGTACTTC.

V is TRBV25-1 and J is TRBJ2-7, with TRBD1 as a possible D gene (5 bases). Germline loops: CDR1 MGHDK, CDR2 SYGVNS. This CDR3 contains 11 residues. Trimming took 4 bases from V and 9 from J, leaving 10 bases between them. CDR3 region: CASSVGAGQYF. CDR3 in DNA: TGTGCCAGCAGTGTAGGGGCCGGGCAGTACTTC.

The chain employs TRBV20-1 and TRBJ1-2; D unclear. CDR1 DFQATT and CDR2 SNEGSKA come from the germline V gene (reference sequence). V dropped 5 bases and J dropped 1 base, with 11 bases sitting between them. The CDR3 runs 13 residues. The CDR3 spells CSASHTVNYGYTF. In nucleotides, the CDR3 is TGCAGTGCTTCTCATACAGTTAACTATGGCTACACCTTC.

This clonotype turned up a few times. The V and J genes are TRBV6-2 or TRBV6-3 and TRBJ2-7; perhaps TRBD1 as D (6 bases). Trimming removed 5 bases from V and 2 bases from J, with 13 bases in between. CDR3 length equals 14 residues. Germline CDR1 and CDR2: MNHEY and SVGEGT. In DNA form, the CDR3 reads TGTGCCAGCAGTCCCCCCAGGGGAGCCTACGAGCAGTACTTC. It yields the protein CASSPPRGAYEQYF.

There are a few counts of this clonotype. The chain has TRBV2 and TRBJ1-1, with 10 positions matching TRBD1. Germline assignment: CDR1 SNHLY and CDR2 FYNNEI. Losses at the gene ends were 5 bases for V and 6 bases for J; bases not matched to a gene: 6. This CDR3 contains 14 residues. The CDR3: CASSWDRGESEAFF. The CDR3 nucleotides are TGTGCCAGCAGTTGGGACAGGGGTGAGTCTGAAGCTTTCTTT.